Following are 18 T cell receptor beta chains from one sample sequenced in a study of Graves' ophthalmopathy and Graves' hyperthyroidism. RNA transcripts were the template, and TCR beta CDR3 regions were amplified from them. RT-PCR with HTBI primers came first, then second-round multiplex PCR. TCRdb used MiXCR to reprocess the multiplex PCR reads, holding one entry per CDR3 protein. The repertoire consists of some 200,000 distinct CDR3 sequences, with roughly 27% occurring once and the leading ten covering 9.1%. Sequencing was performed on peripheral blood. The receptors derive from a man in his forties or fifties with Graves' ophthalmopathy.

This clonotype was observed many times. The chain has TRBV5-1 and TRBJ1-6; D unresolved. This CDR3 is 15 amino acids long. CDR1 SGHRS and CDR2 YFSETQ come from the germline V gene. V was pared by 3 bases and J by 0 bases, with 7 bases between. The CDR3 loop is CASSSYSSYNSPLHF. DNA of the CDR3: TGCGCCAGCAGCTCGTACAGCTCCTATAATTCACCCCTCCACTTT.

In this sample, this clonotype turned up many times. J is TRBJ1-1 and V is TRBV11-2; a possible D gene is TRBD1 (6 bases). Germline CDR1 reads SGHAT; CDR2 reads FQNNGV. The CDR3 extends over 13 amino acids. V was trimmed by 0 bases and J by 8 bases, leaving 10 bases between them. As DNA, the CDR3 is TGTGCCAGCAGCTTAGAGTCAGGGGTAGAAGCTTTCTTT. This gives the protein CASSLESGVEAFF.

This clonotype was observed many times. The chain links TRBV29-1 to TRBJ2-5; maybe TRBD1 (7 bases). With 0 bases removed from V and 2 bases from J, the gap between germline ends came to 13 bases. This CDR3 has 15 amino acids. Germline V gene data show CDR1 as SQVTM and CDR2 as ANQGSEA. The CDR3 here is CSVEEARGEQETQYF. The CDR3 DNA reads TGCAGCGTTGAAGAAGCCAGGGGGGAGCAAGAGACCCAGTACTTC.

This clonotype appeared many times. The V gene is TRBV7-9, the J gene TRBJ2-7, with 7 bases fitting TRBD2. The J segment lost 3 bases and the V segment lost 8 bases, leaving 10 bases of the junction unmatched. CDR1 is SEHNR and CDR2 is FQNEAQ in the germline V gene (reference sequence). This CDR3 comprises 14 residues. In DNA, the CDR3 is TGTGCCAGCGGAAAATCAGCGGGAATCTACGAGCAGTACTTC. This codes for CASGKSAGIYEQYF.

This clonotype was seen at least ten times. The V call is TRBV18, the J call TRBJ2-7, with D unresolved. V was pared by 0 bases and J by 1 base, with 7 bases between. The CDR3 runs to 14 residues. CDR1 is KGHSH and CDR2 is LQKENI in the germline V gene. The CDR3 sequence is CASSPPARSYEQYF. The DNA of the CDR3 is TGTGCCAGCTCACCACCGGCCAGATCCTACGAGCAGTACTTC.

This clonotype has a count of ten or more. One junction end disagrees with the germline gene, perhaps due to a read error. This rearrangement joins TRBV24-1 to TRBJ2-5, with D unresolved. Germline CDR1 and CDR2: KGHDR and SFDVKD. The CDR3 loop spans 14 amino acids. CDR3 sequence: CATSDMGRQEAQYF. The CDR3 region has the DNA TGTGCCACCAGTGACATGGGCCGGCAAGAGGCCCAGTACTTC.

This clonotype came up many times. The gene calls are TRBV28 and TRBJ1-2; unclear D gene. V was clipped by 9 bases and J by 2 bases, with 7 bases between them. This CDR3 is built from 11 residues. Germline CDR1 reads MDHEN; CDR2 reads SYDVKM. The CDR3 region has the DNA TGTGCCAGTCAACAAAACTATGGCTACACCTTC. Amino acids: CASQQNYGYTF.

V gene TRBV6-2 or TRBV6-3 combines with J gene TRBJ1-1; D call uncertain. Trimming shortened V by 7 bases and J by 1 base, and 13 bases separated the two germline ends. Germline loops: CDR1 MNHEY, CDR2 SVGEGT. This CDR3 has 14 residues. The CDR3 nucleotides are TGTGCCAGCAAAGTTACGTATCAGAACACTGAAGCTTTCTTT. Protein: CASKVTYQNTEAFF.

This clonotype occurred many times. The DNA of the CDR3 is TGTGCCAGCAGTTTAAGGGGCCAACTGGATTCCTACGAGCAGTACTTC. This encodes CASSLRGQLDSYEQYF. This sequence joins TRBV28 and TRBJ2-7, with D possibly TRBD1 on 5 matching bases. The CDR3 length is 16 residues. V gave up 2 bases and J gave up 1 base, with 15 bases separating them. In germline, CDR1 is MDHEN, CDR2 SYDVKM.

This chain joins TRBV6-5 and TRBJ2-5; no reliable D call. There are 16 residues in the CDR3. Trimming pared 0 bases from V and 5 bases from J, leaving 16 bases between. Germline V gives CDR1 MNHEY, CDR2 SVGAGI. CDR3 sequence (DNA): TGTGCCAGCAGTTACTCCCCGACGGCGGTCTGGGAGACCCAGTACTTC. It translates to CASSYSPTAVWETQYF.

This clonotype is a singleton in its sample. V and J are TRBV6-5 and TRBJ1-2; 9 nucleotides match TRBD1. The CDR3 loop spans 14 amino acids. The germline V gene encodes CDR1 MNHEY and CDR2 SVGAGI. V lost 2 bases, J lost 7 bases, and 5 bases stayed unmatched. CDR3 nucleotide sequence: TGTGCCAGCAGTTACCAGACAGGGGGATCTGGCTACACCTTC. Translated: CASSYQTGGSGYTF.

This clonotype has a count of ten or more. This sequence joins TRBV27 and TRBJ2-5; 11 bases fit TRBD2. CDR1 MNHEY and CDR2 SMNVEV come from the germline V gene (reference sequence). CDR3 length: 16 amino acids. The trim removed 10 bases at V and 5 bases at J, leaving 15 bases unmatched. CDR3 region: CATSFLAGGREETQYF. In nucleotides, the CDR3 is TGTGCCACCTCCTTTCTAGCGGGAGGCCGAGAGGAGACCCAGTACTTC.

CDR3 nucleotide sequence: TGTGCCAGCAGTACCGGCAGGGGGCCAAATCTTTCCTATGGCTACACCTTC. Its translation: CASSTGRGPNLSYGYTF. V usage is TRBV6-1 and J usage is TRBJ1-2; 8 bases are shared with TRBD1. The CDR3 has 17 amino acids. With V trimmed by 5 bases and J by 4 bases, 15 bases remained unmatched. The germline gives CDR1 MNHNS, CDR2 SASEGT.

This chain links TRBV24-1 with TRBJ2-2; weak D call: TRBD1 (6 bases). This CDR3 comprises 15 residues. The germline V gene has CDR1 KGHDR and CDR2 SFDVKD. The V end was cut by 3 bases, the J end by 3 bases, with 10 bases between. CDR3 sequence: CATSDDRFHTGELFF. The CDR3 DNA sequence: TGTGCCACCAGTGATGACAGGTTCCACACCGGGGAGCTGTTTTTT.

This clonotype was seen repeatedly, ten times or more. The chain uses TRBV12-3 or TRBV12-4 and TRBJ1-5; 10 bases are shared with TRBD1. The CDR3 loop spans 19 amino acids. V gave up 2 bases and J gave up 6 bases; unmatched junction bases: 16. This CDR3 is CASSLLTSMGQGLVQPQHF. CDR3 in DNA: TGTGCCAGCAGTTTACTTACGTCAATGGGACAGGGGTTGGTTCAGCCCCAGCATTTT.

This clonotype was detected many times. The chain is built from TRBV9 and TRBJ1-3; D perhaps matches TRBD1 (5 bases). V lost 6 bases to trimming and J lost 1 base, with 11 bases between them. CDR3 length: 14 amino acids. Looked up from germline, CDR1 is SGDLS and CDR2 is YYNGEE. As DNA, the CDR3 is TGTGCCAGCACCACAGGAGGGTCTGGAAACACCATATATTTT. The encoded protein is CASTTGGSGNTIYF.

This clonotype was detected only a few times. The chain recombines TRBV6-2 or TRBV6-3 with TRBJ2-7; 9 bases are a match to TRBD2. Per the germline V gene, CDR1 is MNHEY and CDR2 is SVGEGT. The CDR3 loop spans 15 amino acids. V gave up 2 bases and J gave up 7 bases; unmatched junction bases: 9. As DNA, the CDR3 is TGTGCCAGCAGTTACGAGGCGGGAGGGCCGAATGAGCAGTACTTC. This translates into CASSYEAGGPNEQYF.

The table lists this clonotype with many counts. This chain uses TRBV18 with TRBJ2-7; TRBD2 matches at 7 bases. With V trimmed by 3 bases and J by 0 bases, 2 bases remained unmatched. Germline CDR1 is KGHSH and CDR2 is LQKENI. The CDR3 covers 14 residues. The CDR3 region is CASSPGTISYEQYF. CDR3 nucleotide sequence: TGTGCCAGCTCACCGGGGACTATCTCCTACGAGCAGTACTTC.